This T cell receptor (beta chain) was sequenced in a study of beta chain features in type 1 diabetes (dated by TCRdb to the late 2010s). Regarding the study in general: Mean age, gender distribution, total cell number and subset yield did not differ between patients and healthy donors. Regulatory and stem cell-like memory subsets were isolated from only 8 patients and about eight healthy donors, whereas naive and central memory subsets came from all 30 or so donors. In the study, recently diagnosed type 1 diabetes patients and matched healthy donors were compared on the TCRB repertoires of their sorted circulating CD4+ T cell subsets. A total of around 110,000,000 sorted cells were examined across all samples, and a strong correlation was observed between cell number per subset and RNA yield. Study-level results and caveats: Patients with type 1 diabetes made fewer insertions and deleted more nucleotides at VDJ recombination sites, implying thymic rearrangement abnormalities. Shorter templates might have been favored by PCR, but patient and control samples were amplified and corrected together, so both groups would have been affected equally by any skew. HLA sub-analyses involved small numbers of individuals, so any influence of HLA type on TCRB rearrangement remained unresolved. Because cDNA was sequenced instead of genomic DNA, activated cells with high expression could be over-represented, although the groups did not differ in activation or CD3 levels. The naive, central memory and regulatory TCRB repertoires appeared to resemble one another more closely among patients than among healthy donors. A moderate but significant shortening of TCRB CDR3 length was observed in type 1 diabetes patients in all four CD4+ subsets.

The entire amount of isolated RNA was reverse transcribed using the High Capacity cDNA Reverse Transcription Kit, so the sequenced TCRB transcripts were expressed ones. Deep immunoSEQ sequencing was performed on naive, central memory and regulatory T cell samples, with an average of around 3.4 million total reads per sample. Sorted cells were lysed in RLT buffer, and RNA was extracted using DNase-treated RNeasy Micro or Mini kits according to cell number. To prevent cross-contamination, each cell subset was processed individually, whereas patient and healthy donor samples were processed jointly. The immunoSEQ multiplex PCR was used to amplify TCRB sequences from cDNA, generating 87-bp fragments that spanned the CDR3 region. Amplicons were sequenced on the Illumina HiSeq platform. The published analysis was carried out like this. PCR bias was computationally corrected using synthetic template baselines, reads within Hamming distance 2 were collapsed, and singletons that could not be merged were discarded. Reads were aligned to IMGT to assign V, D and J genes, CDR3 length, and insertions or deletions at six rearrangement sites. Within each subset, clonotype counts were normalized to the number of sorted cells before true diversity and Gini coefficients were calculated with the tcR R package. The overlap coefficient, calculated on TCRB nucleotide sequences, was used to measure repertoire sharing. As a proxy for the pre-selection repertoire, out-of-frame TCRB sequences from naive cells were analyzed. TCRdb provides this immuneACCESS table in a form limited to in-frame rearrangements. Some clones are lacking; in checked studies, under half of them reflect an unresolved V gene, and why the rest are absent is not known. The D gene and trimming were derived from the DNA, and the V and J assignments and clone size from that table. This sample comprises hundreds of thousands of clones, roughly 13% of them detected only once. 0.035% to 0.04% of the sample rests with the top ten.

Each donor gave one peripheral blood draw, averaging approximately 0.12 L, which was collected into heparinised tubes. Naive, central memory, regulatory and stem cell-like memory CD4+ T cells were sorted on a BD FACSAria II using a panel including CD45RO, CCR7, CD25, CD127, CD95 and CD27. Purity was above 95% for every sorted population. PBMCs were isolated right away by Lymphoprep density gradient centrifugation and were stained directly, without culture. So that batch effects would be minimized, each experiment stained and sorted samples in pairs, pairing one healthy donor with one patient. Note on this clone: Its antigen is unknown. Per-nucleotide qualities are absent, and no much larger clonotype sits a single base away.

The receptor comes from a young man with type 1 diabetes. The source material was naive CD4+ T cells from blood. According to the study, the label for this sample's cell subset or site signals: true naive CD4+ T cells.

The sequenced DNA is TGTGCCAGCAGCGCACTAGCGGGAGTAGGTGAGACCCAGTACTTC. It encodes CASSALAGVGETQYF. Here the chain combines TRBV9 and TRBJ2-5; 11 central bases correspond to TRBD2. Including the terminal cysteine and phenylalanine, the CDR3 comprises 15 residues. The entry retains the CDR3 DNA only, 45 bases that are in frame from base 1. CDR1 and CDR2 were assigned from the germline V gene as SGDLS and YYNGEE. V trim: 3 bases; J trim: 5 bases; unmatched bases: 6.